These T cell receptor beta chains were read from a single sample in a study of CD8 T cells in ankylosing spondylitis. Each CDR3 protein gets one entry after TCRdb re-called the 5' RACE reads with MiXCR. This table has under 250,000 distinct CDR3 sequences, 32% appearing once. The specimen sequenced was blood, either unsorted or a sorted T cell fraction (not recorded which). Source of these receptors: a male donor with ankylosing spondylitis or in good health (not recorded which). Each CDR3 is given with its conserved first and last residue. The order of the fields is CDR3 DNA, CDR3 protein, V gene, J gene, D gene, clone size. A D gene is named only where the DNA matches it firmly. Size tells how often a clone was seen (once, few, many) or the class of an expanded clone, and some rows leave it out.

CDR3nt: TGCGCCAGCAGCTTGGGACGCACAGATACGCAGTATTTT; CDR3aa: CASSLGRTDTQYF; v_gene: TRBV5-1; j_gene: TRBJ2-3; d_gene: -; abundance: many
CDR3nt: TGTGCCAGCAGCGTAGACCTAGCCGGGGAGCTGTTTTTT; CDR3aa: CASSVDLAGELFF; v_gene: TRBV9; j_gene: TRBJ2-2; d_gene: -; abundance: -
CDR3nt: TGTGCCAGCAGCTTAGGTTTGCGAAACTATGGCTACACCTTC; CDR3aa: CASSLGLRNYGYTF; v_gene: TRBV7-9; j_gene: TRBJ1-2; d_gene: -; abundance: few
CDR3nt: TGTGCCAGCAGAACCGGGACAGGGGGGTACGAGCAGTACTTC; CDR3aa: CASRTGTGGYEQYF; v_gene: TRBV28; j_gene: TRBJ2-7; d_gene: TRBD1; abundance: -
CDR3nt: TGTGCCAGCAGCTTAGACGCAGGTTTCTACGAGCAGTACTTC; CDR3aa: CASSLDAGFYEQYF; v_gene: TRBV7-8; j_gene: TRBJ2-7; d_gene: -; abundance: -
CDR3nt: TGCAGTGCTAGGGGAGCGGGGGAGCCTTACAATGAGCAGTTCTTC; CDR3aa: CSARGAGEPYNEQFF; v_gene: TRBV20-1; j_gene: TRBJ2-1; d_gene: TRBD2; abundance: few
CDR3nt: TGTGCCAGCAGTGAAGCGTCACTAGGGACAGCAACCTACAATGAGCAGTTCTTC; CDR3aa: CASSEASLGTATYNEQFF; v_gene: TRBV6-1; j_gene: TRBJ2-1; d_gene: TRBD1; abundance: few
CDR3nt: TGTGCCAGCAGCTTAGTATCAGCGGGTTCTCTACCGCAGGGTACGCAGTATTTT; CDR3aa: CASSLVSAGSLPQGTQYF; v_gene: TRBV11-2; j_gene: TRBJ2-3; d_gene: -; abundance: -
CDR3nt: TGTGCCAGCAGCCCTCCCGCCTGGAGAGAGACCCAGTACTTC; CDR3aa: CASSPPAWRETQYF; v_gene: TRBV3-1; j_gene: TRBJ2-5; d_gene: -; abundance: -
CDR3nt: TGCAGTGCTAGAGCTCCCGGACTAGCGGGGGGCCGGAACACAGATACGCAGTATTTT; CDR3aa: CSARAPGLAGGRNTDTQYF; v_gene: TRBV20-1; j_gene: TRBJ2-3; d_gene: TRBD2; abundance: -
CDR3nt: TGTGCCAGCAGTTTGGGGGAAGGCTACACCTTC; CDR3aa: CASSLGEGYTF; v_gene: TRBV12-3/TRBV12-4; j_gene: TRBJ1-2; d_gene: -; abundance: few
CDR3nt: TGTGCCAGCAGTGAACAGAATCAGACGAGCACAGATACGCAGTATTTT; CDR3aa: CASSEQNQTSTDTQYF; v_gene: TRBV2; j_gene: TRBJ2-3; d_gene: -; abundance: -
CDR3nt: TGTGCCAGCAGACGGGGACCCCTGACAGATACGCAGTATTTT; CDR3aa: CASRRGPLTDTQYF; v_gene: TRBV7-9; j_gene: TRBJ2-3; d_gene: -; abundance: -
CDR3nt: TGTGCCAGCAGTGACAGGGACACCGGGGAGCTGTTTTTT; CDR3aa: CASSDRDTGELFF; v_gene: TRBV6-4; j_gene: TRBJ2-2; d_gene: -; abundance: many
CDR3nt: TGCAGTGCTAATTGGGAGGGCTACACCTTC; CDR3aa: CSANWEGYTF; v_gene: TRBV20-1; j_gene: TRBJ1-2; d_gene: -; abundance: -
CDR3nt: TGCAGTGCTGCTTCCGGGACAGGCGCCCCCCCCGCCTTC; CDR3aa: CSAASGTGAPPAF; v_gene: TRBV20-1; j_gene: TRBJ1-2; d_gene: TRBD1; abundance: -